This is a list of T cell receptor beta chains from one sample in a study of blood T cell repertoires in COVID-19. Repertoires were generated with immunoSEQ multiplex PCR, while TCRdb's copy carries only in-frame clones and drops some. Among roughly 52,000 clones listed, roughly 90% were seen once. The sample was peripheral blood. These receptors were taken from a human donor in a cohort sampled during active COVID-19. Each CDR3 is given with its conserved first and last residue. A D gene is named only where the DNA matches it firmly. Some rows have no size entry. The others give once, few or many, or a class for an expanded clone.

TRBV5-6	TRBJ2-1	TRBD1	.	TGTGCCAGCAGCTGGGGACAGGGTGAACGGCAGTTCTTC	CASSWGQGERQFF
TRBV4-3	TRBJ2-2	TRBD2	once	TGCGCCAGCAGCCAAGACCCCCCGGCGGGGGGGAACACCGGGGAGCTGTTTTTT	CASSQDPPAGGNTGELFF
TRBV3-1/TRBV3-2	TRBJ2-5	TRBD1	.	TGTGCCAGCAGCCAAACAGGGGGTTGTAGGGAGACCCAGTACTTC	CASSQTGGCRETQYF
TRBV30	TRBJ2-7	TRBD1	.	TGTGCCTGGAGAAATACAGGGGCGATAACCTACGAGCAGTACTTC	CAWRNTGAITYEQYF
TRBV5-4	TRBJ1-6	.	.	TGTGCCAGCAGCTGGGGAGCGGGAGTGGGCTCACCCCTCCACTTT	CASSWGAGVGSPLHF
TRBV6-2/TRBV6-3	TRBJ1-1	.	.	TGTGCCAGCAGTTACTCGGAGTGGAACACTGAAGCTTTCTTT	CASSYSEWNTEAFF
TRBV9	TRBJ2-3	.	.	TGTGCCAGCAGCCCTCAGGGGAGCACAGATACGCAGTATTTT	CASSPQGSTDTQYF
TRBV14	TRBJ2-4	TRBD1	.	TGTGCCAGCAGCCGACAGGGGGCGGGCGAAAACATTCAGTACTTC	CASSRQGAGENIQYF
TRBV18	TRBJ2-5	.	.	TGTGCCAGCTCACCCGCGGACTATCAAGAGACCCAGTACTTC	CASSPADYQETQYF
TRBV18	TRBJ2-2	TRBD2	.	TGTGCCAGCTCACCCGCCGGGACTAGCCACACCGGGGAGCTGTTTTTT	CASSPAGTSHTGELFF
TRBV3-1/TRBV3-2	TRBJ1-4	TRBD1	.	TGTGCCAGCAGCCCGATGACTAGGACAGGAGAAAAACTGTTTTTT	CASSPMTRTGEKLFF
TRBV21-1	TRBJ1-5	.	few	TGTGCCAGCACCAAGGGGGGGACAGGCCGCAATCAGCCCCAGCATTTT	CASTKGGTGRNQPQHF
TRBV5-1	TRBJ2-3	TRBD2	.	TGCGCCAGCGATTTTGGGGGGGGCACAGATACGCAGTATTTT	CASDFGGGTDTQYF
TRBV7-8	TRBJ2-2	.	.	TGTGCCAGCAGCGTCGGGGTCGGGGAGCTGTTTTTT	CASSVGVGELFF
TRBV18	TRBJ1-2	.	.	TGTGCCAGCTCACCACCGGGCAGGGACTATGGCTACACCTTC	CASSPPGRDYGYTF
TRBV27	TRBJ2-7	.	.	TGTGCCAGCCGATCCAGGGTTACTACCTACGAGCAGTACTTC	CASRSRVTTYEQYF
TRBV4-3	TRBJ2-6	.	.	TGCGCCAGCAGCTCTCGAGGCCGTCCTGGGGCCAACGTCCTGACTTTC	CASSSRGRPGANVLTF
TRBV5-4	TRBJ1-3	.	.	TGTGCCAGCAGCTTGCTTGGTCCAGGCATCTCTGGAAACACCATATATTTT	CASSLLGPGISGNTIYF
TRBV3-1/TRBV3-2	TRBJ1-6	TRBD1	.	TGTGCCAGCAGCCAAAGTAGGACAGGGAGCTCCTATAATTCACCCCTCCACTTT	CASSQSRTGSSYNSPLHF
TRBV29-1	TRBJ1-2	TRBD1	.	TGCAGCGTTGACCAACAGGGGGTCGGCTATGGCTACACCTTC	CSVDQQGVGYGYTF
TRBV2	TRBJ1-6	TRBD1	.	TGTGCCAGCAGAGCGCCGGCAGGGGGCAATTCACCCCTCCACTTT	CASRAPAGGNSPLHF
TRBV6-4	TRBJ1-1	.	once	TGTGCCAGCAGTGAGCAACAGAACACTGAAGCTTTCTTT	CASSEQQNTEAFF
TRBV27	TRBJ1-2	.	.	TGTGCCAGCAGTCCATACAGGGCACTTAGCTACACCTTC	CASSPYRALSYTF
TRBV11-2	TRBJ2-2	TRBD1	.	TGTGCCAGCAGCTACAGGGGGTCGAACACCGGGGAGCTGTTTTTT	CASSYRGSNTGELFF
TRBV11-1	TRBJ2-1	.	.	TGTGCCAGCAGCTTAATCCAGCGGGCGATGAATGAGCAGTTCTTC	CASSLIQRAMNEQFF
TRBV9	TRBJ1-2	TRBD1	.	TGTGCCAGCAGCACGGGACAGGGAAATGGCTACACCTTC	CASSTGQGNGYTF
TRBV3-1/TRBV3-2	TRBJ1-1	.	.	TGTGCCAGCAGCCAATTCCCAGGACTGGGAGCTTTCTTT	CASSQFPGLGAFF
TRBV7-6	TRBJ1-2	.	.	TGTGCCAGCAGCGCGGACTCTGGTGGCTACACCTTC	CASSADSGGYTF
TRBV5-1	TRBJ2-5	.	.	TGCGCCAGCAGCTTGGAAAATCCGCAAGAGACCCAGTACTTC	CASSLENPQETQYF
TRBV5-1	TRBJ2-7	.	.	TGCGCCAGCAGCCTCGACTTATACGAGCAGTACTTC	CASSLDLYEQYF
TRBV27	TRBJ2-3	TRBD2	.	TGTGCCAGCAGTTTTCAGACTAGCTACACAGATACGCAGTATTTT	CASSFQTSYTDTQYF
TRBV29-1	TRBJ2-1	.	.	TGCAGCGTCGGGGACGGGAGCTCCTACAATGAGCAGTTCTTC	CSVGDGSSYNEQFF
TRBV12-3/TRBV12-4	TRBJ2-7	.	.	TGTGCCAGCAGTGGGGGGACAGCCTACGAGCAGTACTTC	CASSGGTAYEQYF
TRBV7-2	TRBJ2-5	TRBD2	.	TGTGCCAGCAGCCGGCCTGGCGGGGGGGCCCGGGAGACCCAGTACTTC	CASSRPGGGARETQYF
TRBV11-2	TRBJ2-7	TRBD1	.	TGTGCCAGCAGCTACGGGACAGGTGGACCCTACGAGCAGTACTTC	CASSYGTGGPYEQYF
TRBV6-5	TRBJ1-2	TRBD1	.	TGTGCCAGCAGCGGGGACAGGGGGCATAACTATGGCTACACCTTC	CASSGDRGHNYGYTF
TRBV7-9	TRBJ1-2	.	once	TGTGCCAGCAGCCCCGGGTGGGGCAACTATGGCTACACCTTC	CASSPGWGNYGYTF
TRBV5-8	TRBJ2-7	TRBD1	.	TGTGCCAGCAGCTTACTAAGGTTAAAGACAGGGTTCCTCGAGCAGTACTTC	CASSLLRLKTGFLEQYF
TRBV6-2/TRBV6-3	TRBJ2-7	TRBD1	once	TGTGCCAGCAGCCCCAGGGGACAGGGTGGCGAGCAGTACTTC	CASSPRGQGGEQYF
TRBV2	TRBJ1-3	.	few	TGTGCCAGCAGTGAAGCGGGCCACGGAAACACCATATATTTT	CASSEAGHGNTIYF
TRBV27	TRBJ1-5	TRBD1	.	TGTGCCAGCAGCCGAGGGACAGGGTTCGGGCAGCCCCAGCATTTT	CASSRGTGFGQPQHF
TRBV5-1	TRBJ2-1	.	.	TGCGCCAGCAGCTTGTTCCGGGGGGCCAACTACAATGAGCAGTTCTTC	CASSLFRGANYNEQFF
TRBV5-6	TRBJ2-5	.	.	TGTGCCAGCAGCTTGGCGACTACGCAAGAGACCCAGTACTTC	CASSLATTQETQYF
TRBV15	TRBJ1-1	TRBD1	.	TGTGCCACCAGCATAATTACAGGGGGCGTTGATGAAGCTTTCTTT	CATSIITGGVDEAFF
TRBV27	TRBJ2-4	TRBD1	.	TGTGCCAGCAGTTTCTTTACAGGGGGAGAAAAAAACATTCAGTACTTC	CASSFFTGGEKNIQYF
TRBV5-8	TRBJ1-1	TRBD1	.	TGTGCCAGCAGCTCCTGGACAGGGGAGGCGAACACTGAAGCTTTCTTT	CASSSWTGEANTEAFF
TRBV2	TRBJ1-1	.	.	TGTGCCAGCAGGGGGGGGAACACTGAAGCTTTCTTT	CASRGGNTEAFF
TRBV1	TRBJ2-1	.	.	TGCACCAGCAGCCACCCCCTTAGTGGGGGGGCAAGGAGTGAGCAGTTCTTC	CTSSHPLSGGARSEQFF
TRBV7-6	TRBJ2-2	TRBD1	once	TGTGCCAGCAGCTTATTCGGGACAGGAACCGGGGAGCTGTTTTTT	CASSLFGTGTGELFF
TRBV7-9	TRBJ1-2	.	.	TGTGCCAGCAGCCCTGACGGGGGCTATGGCTACACCTTC	CASSPDGGYGYTF
TRBV7-8	TRBJ2-7	TRBD2	.	TGTGCCAGCAGCCCACGGACTAGCGACTACGAGCAGTACTTC	CASSPRTSDYEQYF